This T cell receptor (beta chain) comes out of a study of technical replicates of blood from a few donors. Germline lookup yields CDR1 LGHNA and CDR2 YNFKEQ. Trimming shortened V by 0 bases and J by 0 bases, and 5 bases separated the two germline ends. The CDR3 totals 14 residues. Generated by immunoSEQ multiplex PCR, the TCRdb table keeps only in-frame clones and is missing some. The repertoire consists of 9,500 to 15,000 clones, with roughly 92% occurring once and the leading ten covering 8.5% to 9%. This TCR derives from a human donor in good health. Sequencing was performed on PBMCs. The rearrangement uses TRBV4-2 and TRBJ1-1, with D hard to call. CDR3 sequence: CASSQDLLNTEAFF. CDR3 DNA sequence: TGTGCCAGCAGCCAAGACCTGTTGAACACTGAAGCTTTCTTT.